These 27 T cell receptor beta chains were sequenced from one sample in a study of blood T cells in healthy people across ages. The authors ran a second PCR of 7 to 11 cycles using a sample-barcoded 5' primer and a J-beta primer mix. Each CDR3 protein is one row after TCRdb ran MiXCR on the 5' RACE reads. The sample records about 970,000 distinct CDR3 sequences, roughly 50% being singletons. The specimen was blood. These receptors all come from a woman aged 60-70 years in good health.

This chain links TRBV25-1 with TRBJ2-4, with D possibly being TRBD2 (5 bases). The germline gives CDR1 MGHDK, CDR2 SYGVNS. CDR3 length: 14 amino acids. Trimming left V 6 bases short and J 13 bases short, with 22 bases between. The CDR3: CASRPGGPLGGQYF. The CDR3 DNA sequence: TGTGCCAGCAGACCTGGAGGTCCCTTAGGTGGGCAGTACTTC.

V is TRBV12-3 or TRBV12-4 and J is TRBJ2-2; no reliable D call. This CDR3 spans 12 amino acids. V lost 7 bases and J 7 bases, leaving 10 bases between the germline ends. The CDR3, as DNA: TGTGCCAGCAAAATTCCCGGCGGGGAGCTGTTTTTT. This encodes CASKIPGGELFF.

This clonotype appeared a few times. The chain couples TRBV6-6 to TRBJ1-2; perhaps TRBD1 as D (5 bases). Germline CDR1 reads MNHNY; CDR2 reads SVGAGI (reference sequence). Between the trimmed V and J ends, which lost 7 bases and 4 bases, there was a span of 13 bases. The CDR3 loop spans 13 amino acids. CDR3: CASNPGNGYGYTF. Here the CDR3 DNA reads TGTGCCAGCAATCCAGGGAACGGCTATGGCTACACCTTC.

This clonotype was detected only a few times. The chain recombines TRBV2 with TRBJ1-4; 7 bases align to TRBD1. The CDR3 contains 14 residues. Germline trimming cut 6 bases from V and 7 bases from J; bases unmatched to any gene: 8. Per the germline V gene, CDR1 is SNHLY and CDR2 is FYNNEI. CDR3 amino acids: CASRPGGRVEKLFF. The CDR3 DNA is TGTGCCAGCAGGCCAGGGGGGCGGGTTGAAAAACTGTTTTTT.

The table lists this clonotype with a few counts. The CDR3 DNA follows: TGTGCCAGCAGCTTAGCTAGCGGGAGAAACACCGGGGAGCTGTTTTTT. The encoded protein is CASSLASGRNTGELFF. The V gene is TRBV7-2, the J gene TRBJ2-2; 9 bases map to TRBD2. V lost 0 bases, J lost 2 bases, and 1 base stayed unmatched. Germline V gene data show CDR1 as SGHTA and CDR2 as FQGNSA. The CDR3 runs 16 residues.

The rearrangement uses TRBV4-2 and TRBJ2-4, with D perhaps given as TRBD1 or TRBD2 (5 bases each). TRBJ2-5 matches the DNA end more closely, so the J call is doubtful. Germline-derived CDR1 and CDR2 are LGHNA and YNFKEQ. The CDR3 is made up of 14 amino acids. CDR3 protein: CASSPRDHQETQYF. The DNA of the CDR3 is TGTGCCAGCAGCCCCCGGGACCATCAAGAGACCCAGTACTTC.

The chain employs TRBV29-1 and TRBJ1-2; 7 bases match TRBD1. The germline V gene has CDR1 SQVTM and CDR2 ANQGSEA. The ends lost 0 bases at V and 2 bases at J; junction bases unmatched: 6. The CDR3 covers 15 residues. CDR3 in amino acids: CSVEDRGRGNYGYTF. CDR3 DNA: TGCAGCGTTGAAGATCGCGGCAGGGGGAACTATGGCTACACCTTC.

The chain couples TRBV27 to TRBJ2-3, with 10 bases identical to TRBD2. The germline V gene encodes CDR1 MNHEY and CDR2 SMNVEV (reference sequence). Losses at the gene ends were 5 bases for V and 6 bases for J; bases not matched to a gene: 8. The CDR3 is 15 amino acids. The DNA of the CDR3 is TGTGCCAGCAGTAAACTAGCGGGAACGGTCGATACGCAGTATTTT. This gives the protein CASSKLAGTVDTQYF.

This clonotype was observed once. The CDR3 DNA reads as TGCGCCAGCAGCTCGCAATTCGGCTCCTACGAGCAGTACTTC. Encoded protein: CASSSQFGSYEQYF. The rearrangement joins TRBV5-1 to TRBJ2-7, with D uncertain. CDR3 length: 14 residues. CDR1 and CDR2 from the germline V gene are SGHRS and YFSETQ. V lost 3 bases and J 0 bases, leaving 10 bases between the germline ends.

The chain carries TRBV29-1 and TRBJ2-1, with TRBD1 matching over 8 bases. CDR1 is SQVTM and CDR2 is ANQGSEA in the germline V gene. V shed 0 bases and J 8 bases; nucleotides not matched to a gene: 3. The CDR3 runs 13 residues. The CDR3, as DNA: TGCAGCGTTGAAGAGGACAGGGCTTATGAGCAGTTCTTC. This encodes CSVEEDRAYEQFF.

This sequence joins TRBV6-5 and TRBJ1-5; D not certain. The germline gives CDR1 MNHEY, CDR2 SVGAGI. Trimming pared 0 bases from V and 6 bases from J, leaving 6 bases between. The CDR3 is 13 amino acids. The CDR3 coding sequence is TGTGCCAGCAGTTACTCGCGGTTTCAGCCCCAGCATTTT. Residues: CASSYSRFQPQHF.

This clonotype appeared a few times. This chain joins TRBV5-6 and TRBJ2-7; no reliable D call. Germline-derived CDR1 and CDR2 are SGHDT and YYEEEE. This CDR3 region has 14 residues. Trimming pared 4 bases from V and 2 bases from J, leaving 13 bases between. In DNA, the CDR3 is TGTGCCAGCAGCCCAGGACCAGGACCCTACGAGCAGTACTTC. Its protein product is CASSPGPGPYEQYF.

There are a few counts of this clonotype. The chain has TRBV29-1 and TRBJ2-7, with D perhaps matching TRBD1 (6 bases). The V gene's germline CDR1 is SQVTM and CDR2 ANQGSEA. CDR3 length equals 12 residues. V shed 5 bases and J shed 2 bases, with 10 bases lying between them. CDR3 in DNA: TGCAGCGTTAGACAGGATACCTACGAGCAGTACTTC. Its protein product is CSVRQDTYEQYF.

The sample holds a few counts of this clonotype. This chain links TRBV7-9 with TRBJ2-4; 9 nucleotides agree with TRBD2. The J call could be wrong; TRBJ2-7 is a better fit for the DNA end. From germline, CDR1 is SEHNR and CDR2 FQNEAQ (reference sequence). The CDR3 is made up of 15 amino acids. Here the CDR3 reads CASSLLAGVVYEQYF. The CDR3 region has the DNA TGTGCCAGCAGCTTGTTAGCGGGAGTAGTATACGAGCAGTACTTC.

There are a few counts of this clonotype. The CDR3 DNA is TGTGCCAGCAGTACTAGCGGGAGCTCGAAAGAGACCCAGTACTTC. This translates into CASSTSGSSKETQYF. The rearrangement uses TRBV12-3 or TRBV12-4 and TRBJ2-5, with 11 bases aligning to TRBD2. The CDR3 has 15 amino acids. J lost 3 bases, V lost 5 bases, and 5 bases had no gene match.

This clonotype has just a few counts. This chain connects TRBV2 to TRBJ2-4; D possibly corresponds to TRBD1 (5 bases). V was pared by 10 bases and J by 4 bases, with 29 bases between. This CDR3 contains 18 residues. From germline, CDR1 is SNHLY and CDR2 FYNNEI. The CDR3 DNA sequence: TGTGCCACCTTCCGCACTATTCCGCAGGTTGGGGCAAAAAACATTCAGTACTTC. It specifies CATFRTIPQVGAKNIQYF.

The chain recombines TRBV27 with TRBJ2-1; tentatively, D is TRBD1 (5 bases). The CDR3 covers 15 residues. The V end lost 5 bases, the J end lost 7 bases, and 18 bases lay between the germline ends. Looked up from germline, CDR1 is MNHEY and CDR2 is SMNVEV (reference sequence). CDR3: CASSRGQPSPNEQFF. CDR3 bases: TGTGCCAGCAGTAGGGGCCAGCCATCGCCTAATGAGCAGTTCTTC.

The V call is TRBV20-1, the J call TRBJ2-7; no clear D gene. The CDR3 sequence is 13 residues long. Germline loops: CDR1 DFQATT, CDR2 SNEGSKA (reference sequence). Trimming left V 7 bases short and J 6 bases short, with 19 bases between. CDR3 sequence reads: CSVPAAPRGEQYF. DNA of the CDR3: TGCAGTGTCCCAGCCGCACCGAGAGGCGAGCAGTACTTC.

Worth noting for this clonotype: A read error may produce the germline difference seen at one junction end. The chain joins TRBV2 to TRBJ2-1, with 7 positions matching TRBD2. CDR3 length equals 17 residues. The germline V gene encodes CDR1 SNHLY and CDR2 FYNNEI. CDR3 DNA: TGTGCCAGCAGTGAATCCGCAGCGGGGCAGACCTATAATGAGCAGTTCTTC. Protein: CASSESAAGQTYNEQFF.

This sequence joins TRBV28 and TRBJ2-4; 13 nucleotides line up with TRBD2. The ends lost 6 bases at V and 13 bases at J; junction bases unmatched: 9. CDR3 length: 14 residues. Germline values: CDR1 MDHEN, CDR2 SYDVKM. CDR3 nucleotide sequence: TGTGCCAGCAGAACGACCGGGACTAGCGGGACGCAGTACTTC. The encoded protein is CASRTTGTSGTQYF.

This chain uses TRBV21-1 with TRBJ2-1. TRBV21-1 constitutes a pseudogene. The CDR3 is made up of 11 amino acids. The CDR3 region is CASSCLEEQFF. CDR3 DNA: TGTGCCAGCAGCTGCCTCGAGGAGCAGTTCTTC.

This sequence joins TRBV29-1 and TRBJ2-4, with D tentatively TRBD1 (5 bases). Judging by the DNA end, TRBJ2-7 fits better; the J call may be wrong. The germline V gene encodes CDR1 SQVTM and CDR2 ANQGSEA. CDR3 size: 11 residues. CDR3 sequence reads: CSEGVFYEQYF. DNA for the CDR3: TGCAGCGAAGGGGTGTTCTACGAGCAGTACTTC.

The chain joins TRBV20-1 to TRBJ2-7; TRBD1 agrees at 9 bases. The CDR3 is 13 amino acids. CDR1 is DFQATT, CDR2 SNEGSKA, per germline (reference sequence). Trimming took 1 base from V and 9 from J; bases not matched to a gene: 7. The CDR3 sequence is CSARGDRADGQYF. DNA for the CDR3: TGCAGTGCTAGAGGGGACAGGGCGGATGGGCAGTACTTC.

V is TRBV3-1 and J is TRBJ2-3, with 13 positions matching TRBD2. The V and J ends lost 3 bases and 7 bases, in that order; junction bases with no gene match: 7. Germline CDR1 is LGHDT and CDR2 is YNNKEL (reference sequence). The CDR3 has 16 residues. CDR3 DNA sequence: TGTGCCAGCAGCCAGGGAGGACTAGCGGGAGATCATACGCAGTATTTT. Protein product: CASSQGGLAGDHTQYF.

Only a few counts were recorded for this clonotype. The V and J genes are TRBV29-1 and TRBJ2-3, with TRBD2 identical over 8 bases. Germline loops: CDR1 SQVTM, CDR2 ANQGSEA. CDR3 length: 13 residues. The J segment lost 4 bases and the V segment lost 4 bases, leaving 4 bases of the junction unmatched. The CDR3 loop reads CSVALAGPDTQYF. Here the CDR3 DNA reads TGCAGCGTTGCTCTAGCGGGCCCAGATACGCAGTATTTT.

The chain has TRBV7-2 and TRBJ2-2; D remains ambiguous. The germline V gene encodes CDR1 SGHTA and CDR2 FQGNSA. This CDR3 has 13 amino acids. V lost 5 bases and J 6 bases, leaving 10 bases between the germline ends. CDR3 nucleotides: TGTGCCAGCAGCACCAGACAAGCCGGGGAGCTGTTTTTT. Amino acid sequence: CASSTRQAGELFF.

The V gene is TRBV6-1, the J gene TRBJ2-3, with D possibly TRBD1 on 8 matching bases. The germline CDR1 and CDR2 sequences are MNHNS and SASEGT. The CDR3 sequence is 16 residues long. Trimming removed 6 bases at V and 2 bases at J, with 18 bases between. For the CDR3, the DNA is TGTGCCAGCAGGGAACAGGGGGGGCTGCCCACAGATACGCAGTATTTT. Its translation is CASREQGGLPTDTQYF.